This is a list of T cell receptor beta chains from one sample in a study of radiation and T cells in renal cell carcinoma. Measured with immunoSEQ multiplex PCR; TCRdb has only the in-frame clones, and not every one. The sample includes some 150,000 clones, roughly 89% of them seen just once. This sample comprised blood, obtained from a patient whose treatment included radiotherapy and nephrectomy. The receptors here all came from a woman aged 50 to 60 with renal cell carcinoma. The CDR3 runs from the conserved cysteine through the conserved F or W. Each record gives: J gene, clone size, V gene, D gene, CDR3 DNA, CDR3 protein. The D gene is left open where the match is weak. A row's size may be missing; if present it is once, few, many or a size class.

TRBJ2-1 | . | TRBV14 | . | TGTGCCAGCAGCCAAGATCCAGCGGATTCCTACAATGAGCAGTTCTTC | CASSQDPADSYNEQFF
TRBJ1-1 | . | TRBV10-2 | TRBD1 | TGCGCCAGCAGTGAGTTGACAGGGAGGGGCACTGAAGCTTTCTTT | CASSELTGRGTEAFF
TRBJ1-2 | . | TRBV7-2 | . | TGTGCCAGCAGCTTAGTACGTCTAGGACAATCTAACTATGGCTACACCTTC | CASSLVRLGQSNYGYTF
TRBJ1-2 | . | TRBV2 | . | TGTGCCAGCAGTGAAAGAAGAAACTATGGCTACACCTTC | CASSERRNYGYTF
TRBJ2-3 | . | TRBV7-9 | . | TGTGCCAGCAGCCAGGGGGGCGCGGGGGTTCGGTATTTT | CASSQGGAGVRYF
TRBJ1-2 | . | TRBV18 | . | TGTGCCAGCTCACCTGTGGCGGGGGCAAGATATGGCTACACCTTC | CASSPVAGARYGYTF
TRBJ2-5 | . | TRBV7-2 | . | TGTGCCAGCAGCATCATGGGACCTCGAAGGGAGACCCAGTACTTC | CASSIMGPRRETQYF
TRBJ2-7 | . | TRBV19 | TRBD1 | TGTGCCAGTAGTGACGGGACAGGGGACTCCTACGAGCAGTACTTC | CASSDGTGDSYEQYF
TRBJ2-1 | . | TRBV30 | TRBD2 | TGTGCCTGGAGTGTTAAGTTGGGCGGGGGTAAAAAAGGTGAGCAGTTCTTC | CAWSVKLGGGKKGEQFF
TRBJ1-1 | . | TRBV6-5 | . | TGTGCCAGCAGTTACGGTAGGGGAGTAAACACTGAAGCTTTCTTT | CASSYGRGVNTEAFF
TRBJ1-4 | . | TRBV18 | . | TGTGCCAGCTCACCACGCCAAAGAACAACTAATGAAAAACTGTTTTTT | CASSPRQRTTNEKLFF
TRBJ1-5 | . | TRBV18 | TRBD1 | TGTGCCAGCTCAGCCGACAGGGTAGACCAGCCCCAGCATTTT | CASSADRVDQPQHF
TRBJ1-6 | . | TRBV30 | . | TGTGCCTGGAGTGTCCGGGGGGGCAATTCACCCCTCCACTTT | CAWSVRGGNSPLHF
TRBJ2-1 | once | TRBV5-1 | TRBD2 | TGCGCCAGCAGCCCCGGACTAGCGGGGTTGGGGAATGAGCAGTTCTTC | CASSPGLAGLGNEQFF
TRBJ2-7 | . | TRBV19 | TRBD1 | TGTGCCAGTAGTGAGAGACAGGGCGATTCCTACGAGCAGTACTTC | CASSERQGDSYEQYF
TRBJ1-3 | . | TRBV4-3 | . | TGCGCCAGCAGCCAGGCTTCTGGAAACACCATATATTTT | CASSQASGNTIYF
TRBJ2-5 | . | TRBV4-2 | TRBD1 | TGTGCCAGCAGCTTGACAGGGCCTTCTCAAGAGACCCAGTACTTC | CASSLTGPSQETQYF
TRBJ1-5 | . | TRBV6-5 | . | TGTGCCAGCAGTATAAACCAGGGGAGCAATCAGCCCCAGCATTTT | CASSINQGSNQPQHF
TRBJ1-1 | many | TRBV6-1 | . | TGTGCCAGCAACCGAGGGGACACTGAAGCTTTCTTT | CASNRGDTEAFF
TRBJ2-1 | . | TRBV7-3 | TRBD2 | TGTGCCAGCAGCCAGGCCCCGGGACTAGAATACAATGAGCAGTTCTTC | CASSQAPGLEYNEQFF
TRBJ2-2 | . | TRBV5-6 | . | TGTGCCAGCAGCTTCCGGGAGAAAGCGAACACCGGGGAGCTGTTTTTT | CASSFREKANTGELFF
TRBJ1-4 | . | TRBV5-8 | TRBD1 | TGTGCCAGCAGCTTATCCTCGGCAAGGGGGCTTGAAAAACTGTTTTTT | CASSLSSARGLEKLFF
TRBJ1-4 | . | TRBV7-9 | . | TGTGCCAGCAGCTTAGGCGAATTAACAGGGATTGGAGAAAAACTGTTTTTT | CASSLGELTGIGEKLFF
TRBJ1-1 | once | TRBV13 | . | TGTGCCAGCAGCCTCCGTCATGCGGCTTTCTTT | CASSLRHAAFF
TRBJ2-2 | . | TRBV28 | TRBD1 | TGTGCCAGCAGTTTAAATGGACAGGGAGACACCGGGGAGCTGTTTTTT | CASSLNGQGDTGELFF
TRBJ1-1 | . | TRBV5-1 | . | TGCGCCAGCAGCTTTGGTGGGATCACCACTGAAGCTTTCTTT | CASSFGGITTEAFF
TRBJ2-3 | . | TRBV6-1 | . | TGTGCCAGCAGTGAGGGAGGAACAGATACGCAGTATTTT | CASSEGGTDTQYF
TRBJ1-5 | . | TRBV18 | TRBD1 | TGTGCCAGCTCACTCATGGGACAGGGATGGCTTGGCAATCAGCCCCAGCATTTT | CASSLMGQGWLGNQPQHF